This is a list of T cell receptor beta chains from one sample in a study of cytomegalovirus exposure and HLA in healthy donors. The repertoire was sequenced with immunoSEQ multiplex PCR; TCRdb's copy has only in-frame clones and lacks some. The data hold more than 110,000 clones, with roughly 9.8% observed a single time. Sequencing input: PBMCs. These receptors all come from a man aged 45 to 65 in good health and CMV-seronegative. CDR3s include the opening cysteine and the closing phenylalanine or tryptophan. A D gene is named only where the DNA matches it firmly. Clone size is not always given. Where it is, it says once, few, many or a class for expanded clones.

clone size | J gene | D gene | V gene | CDR3 protein | CDR3 DNA
few | TRBJ2-7 | TRBD2 | TRBV6-1 | CASSGTGLAGFYEQYF | TGTGCCAGCAGTGGAACGGGACTAGCGGGGTTTTACGAGCAGTACTTC
NA | TRBJ2-1 | TRBD2 | TRBV7-8 | CASSEGLARANEQFF | TGTGCCAGCAGCGAGGGACTAGCGAGAGCCAATGAGCAGTTCTTC
few | TRBJ1-1 | NA | TRBV7-3 | CASSHKAGNTEAFF | TGTGCCAGCAGCCACAAGGCGGGGAACACTGAAGCTTTCTTT
NA | TRBJ2-3 | NA | TRBV29-1 | CSVAVGHVSTDTQYF | TGCAGCGTCGCAGTGGGACACGTTAGCACAGATACGCAGTATTTT
few | TRBJ1-2 | TRBD1 | TRBV30 | CAWRLQPDRGNGYTF | TGTGCCTGGAGGCTACAACCGGACAGGGGGAATGGCTACACCTTC
few | TRBJ2-5 | NA | TRBV2 | CASSGNQRETQYF | TGTGCCAGCAGTGGAAATCAGAGGGAGACCCAGTACTTC
few | TRBJ2-2 | NA | TRBV30 | CAWTWGRVTGELFF | TGTGCCTGGACGTGGGGCAGGGTTACCGGGGAGCTGTTTTTT
NA | TRBJ1-2 | TRBD1 | TRBV18 | CASSPGAGGDYGYTF | TGTGCCAGCTCACCAGGGGCAGGGGGCGACTATGGCTACACCTTC
few | TRBJ1-1 | TRBD1 | TRBV27 | CASSASGTGANTEAFF | TGTGCCAGCAGTGCATCCGGGACAGGGGCGAACACTGAAGCTTTCTTT
few | TRBJ2-5 | TRBD1 | TRBV10-2 | CASSDPPVGKGARQETQYF | TGCGCCAGCAGTGACCCCCCTGTTGGCAAGGGGGCGAGGCAAGAGACCCAGTACTTC
few | TRBJ2-7 | TRBD2 | TRBV7-9 | CASSPQNSGSVYEQYF | TGTGCCAGCAGCCCTCAGAATAGCGGGAGTGTCTACGAGCAGTACTTC
few | TRBJ2-7 | TRBD2 | TRBV7-9 | CASSPRAGATSYEQYF | TGTGCCAGCAGCCCTCGAGCGGGGGCGACCTCCTACGAGCAGTACTTC
NA | TRBJ1-2 | TRBD1 | TRBV29-1 | CSAGTGDYGYTF | TGCAGCGCGGGGACAGGGGATTATGGCTACACCTTC
few | TRBJ2-2 | TRBD2 | TRBV7-3 | CASSREGGGTGELFF | TGTGCCAGCAGCCGGGAGGGGGGAGGAACCGGGGAGCTGTTTTTT
few | TRBJ2-4 | NA | TRBV19 | CASSILDSAKNIQYF | TGTGCCAGTAGTATACTCGACTCGGCCAAAAACATTCAGTACTTC
few | TRBJ2-7 | NA | TRBV21-1 | CASSEQPAVRGYEQYF | TGTGCCAGCAGCGAGCAACCGGCGGTCCGGGGCTACGAGCAGTACTTC
few | TRBJ1-1 | NA | TRBV6-5 | CASSSQANTEAFF | TGTGCCAGCAGTTCTCAGGCGAACACTGAAGCTTTCTTT
few | TRBJ1-1 | NA | TRBV30 | CAWSVRDTEAFF | TGTGCCTGGAGTGTAAGAGACACTGAAGCTTTCTTT
few | TRBJ1-1 | NA | TRBV29-1 | CSVEIQGQGTEAFF | TGCAGCGTTGAGATTCAGGGCCAGGGCACTGAAGCTTTCTTT
few | TRBJ1-1 | NA | TRBV4-2 | CASSQDPGERTEAFF | TGTGCCAGCAGCCAAGATCCGGGTGAGAGGACTGAAGCTTTCTTT
few | TRBJ2-1 | TRBD2 | TRBV9 | CASSVNTGTINEQFF | TGTGCCAGCAGCGTTAATACCGGGACTATAAATGAGCAGTTCTTC
few | TRBJ2-5 | NA | TRBV29-1 | CSVRQRETQYF | TGCAGCGTAAGACAGAGGGAGACCCAGTACTTC
few | TRBJ1-1 | NA | TRBV29-1 | CSVYQGTLYTEAFF | TGCAGCGTCTACCAAGGGACATTGTACACTGAAGCTTTCTTT
few | TRBJ2-7 | NA | TRBV30 | CAWSALGGRDSYEQYF | TGTGCCTGGAGTGCCCTCGGAGGGCGCGACTCCTACGAGCAGTACTTC
NA | TRBJ1-2 | TRBD1 | TRBV30 | CAWSRGQGDPYGYTF | TGTGCCTGGAGTCGCGGACAGGGGGATCCCTATGGCTACACCTTC
NA | TRBJ2-1 | TRBD2 | TRBV7-9 | CASSLVLAGRNNEQFF | TGTGCCAGCAGCTTAGTACTAGCGGGAAGGAACAATGAGCAGTTCTTC
NA | TRBJ2-5 | NA | TRBV29-1 | CSSGQGVVGRETQYF | TGCAGCTCGGGCCAAGGTGTAGTGGGGCGGGAGACCCAGTACTTC
NA | TRBJ2-7 | TRBD2 | TRBV5-1 | CASSLDAAGGPVNEQYF | TGCGCCAGCAGCTTGGATGCAGCGGGAGGGCCCGTAAACGAGCAGTACTTC
NA | TRBJ2-1 | TRBD2 | TRBV27 | CASSSVLLAGGPHEQFF | TGTGCCAGCAGTTCAGTCCTCCTAGCGGGAGGGCCTCATGAGCAGTTCTTC
few | TRBJ1-2 | NA | TRBV28 | CASSFREIRGYTF | TGTGCCAGCAGCTTCCGGGAGATAAGGGGCTACACCTTC
few | TRBJ2-5 | NA | TRBV7-4 | CASSLARPRRGETQYF | TGTGCCAGCAGCTTAGCGCGACCGCGGCGGGGTGAGACCCAGTACTTC
NA | TRBJ1-5 | TRBD1 | TRBV27 | CASSQGQGPYSNQPQHF | TGTGCCAGCAGTCAGGGACAGGGACCTTATAGCAATCAGCCCCAGCATTTT
few | TRBJ2-7 | NA | TRBV28 | CASSLQVQGQYEQYF | TGTGCCAGCAGTTTACAGGTGCAGGGTCAGTACGAGCAGTACTTC
few | TRBJ1-5 | NA | TRBV5-1 | CASSLGQSNQPQHF | TGCGCCAGCAGCTTGGGACAGAGCAATCAGCCCCAGCATTTT
NA | TRBJ2-7 | NA | TRBV5-6 | CASSLESGFRGSYEQYF | TGTGCCAGCAGCTTGGAGTCAGGGTTTAGGGGTTCCTACGAGCAGTACTTC
few | TRBJ2-3 | TRBD1 | TRBV6-4 | CASSRTGEEDTQYF | TGTGCCAGCAGCCGGACAGGGGAAGAGGATACGCAGTATTTT
few | TRBJ1-6 | NA | TRBV11-2 | CASTTRTPYNSPLHF | TGTGCCAGCACAACCAGGACTCCTTATAATTCACCCCTCCACTTT
NA | TRBJ1-5 | NA | TRBV5-4 | CASSLAGSNQPQHF | TGTGCCAGCAGCTTGGCCGGGAGCAATCAGCCCCAGCATTTT
NA | TRBJ1-2 | NA | TRBV19 | CASSIDGQASRFF | TGTGCCAGTAGTATCGACGGCCAGGCTTCTCGGTTCTTC
few | TRBJ2-1 | NA | TRBV30 | CAWSVTFTNEQFF | TGTGCCTGGAGTGTAACTTTCACGAATGAGCAGTTCTTC
few | TRBJ1-1 | NA | TRBV7-9 | CASSPGEGTGEAFF | TGTGCCAGCAGCCCAGGTGAGGGTACGGGTGAAGCTTTCTTT
NA | TRBJ2-3 | NA | TRBV30 | CAWSMMAADTQYF | TGTGCCTGGAGTATGATGGCGGCGGATACGCAGTATTTT
few | TRBJ2-7 | TRBD2 | TRBV6-1 | CASSFSGYEQYF | TGTGCCAGCAGTTTTAGCGGGTACGAGCAGTACTTC
few | TRBJ2-5 | TRBD1 | TRBV7-9 | CASSIGQGLETQYF | TGTGCCAGCAGCATCGGACAGGGACTCGAGACCCAGTACTTC
NA | TRBJ1-6 | NA | TRBV5-8 | CASSLAQGGRNSPLHF | TGTGCCAGTAGCTTGGCTCAGGGAGGTAGGAATTCACCCCTCCACTTT
few | TRBJ1-1 | NA | TRBV19 | CASSPLRQTNTEAFF | TGTGCCAGTAGTCCACTGAGACAGACGAACACTGAAGCTTTCTTT
few | TRBJ2-7 | TRBD2 | TRBV11-2 | CASTRLAEIYEQYF | TGTGCCAGCACCCGACTAGCGGAGATCTACGAGCAGTACTTC
NA | TRBJ2-1 | NA | TRBV19 | CASSIDRSGLNEQFF | TGTGCCAGTAGTATAGATCGGTCAGGGCTCAATGAGCAGTTCTTC
few | TRBJ1-5 | TRBD1 | TRBV5-1 | CASSLGQGTQPQHF | TGCGCCAGCAGCTTGGGACAGGGCACTCAGCCCCAGCATTTT
NA | TRBJ2-5 | NA | TRBV30 | CAWTNTRPQETQYF | TGTGCCTGGACCAACACTAGACCGCAAGAGACCCAGTACTTC
few | TRBJ2-2 | TRBD1 | TRBV5-8 | CASQDRVRGELFF | TGTGCCAGCCAGGACAGGGTGCGCGGGGAGCTGTTTTTT
NA | TRBJ1-2 | TRBD1 | TRBV7-3 | CASSLRGTGANYGYTF | TGTGCCAGCAGCTTAAGGGGGACAGGGGCAAACTATGGCTACACCTTC
few | TRBJ2-7 | NA | TRBV28 | CASSFGKTGQYF | TGTGCCAGCAGTTTTGGCAAGACGGGGCAGTACTTC